The 5 T cell receptor beta chains reported below all come from one sample, sequenced in a study of OX40 agonist ivuxolimab in advanced cancers. The data were produced by immunoSEQ multiplex PCR, yet TCRdb's version contains in-frame clones alone and is incomplete. The sample has 60,000 to 75,000 clones, around 90% seen once. This sample comprised CD4+ or CD8+ T cells sorted from blood, obtained in a trial of the OX40 agonist ivuxolimab. Source of these receptors: an adult with an advanced solid tumor such as melanoma, head and neck, liver or kidney cancer.

The genes are TRBV7-2 and TRBJ2-1, with 13 bases that match TRBD2. Germline assignment: CDR1 SGHTA and CDR2 FQGNSA. The V gene end was trimmed by 5 bases and the J gene end by 7 bases; junction bases not matched to a gene: 5. The CDR3 runs to 15 residues. CDR3 loop: CASSERTSGRNEQFF. CDR3 nucleotides: TGTGCCAGCAGCGAAAGGACTAGCGGGAGAAATGAGCAGTTCTTC.

DNA of the CDR3: TGTGCCAGCAGTTACTCATCCGGGCCTAATGGCGATGGCTACACCTTC. Its protein is CASSYSSGPNGDGYTF. This chain joins TRBV6-5 and TRBJ1-2; D is uncertain. The CDR3 contains 16 residues. The germline V gene has CDR1 MNHEY and CDR2 SVGAGI. V was trimmed by 0 bases and J by 6 bases, leaving 17 bases between them.

The gene calls are TRBV18 and TRBJ2-5; 8 nucleotides match TRBD1. With 2 bases clipped from V and 7 bases from J, the junction kept 9 bases outside the gene matches. The CDR3 spans 15 residues. CDR1 KGHSH and CDR2 LQKENI come from the germline V gene. This CDR3 is CASSPATGEFGTQYF. Here the CDR3 DNA reads TGTGCCAGCTCACCAGCGACAGGGGAGTTTGGGACCCAGTACTTC.

V gene TRBV30 combines with J gene TRBJ1-3; D might be TRBD1 (5 bases). Germline V gene data show CDR1 as GTSNPN and CDR2 as SVGIG (reference sequence). Deletions cut 4 bases from V and 2 bases from J, with 9 bases between. The CDR3 contains 13 residues. This chain's CDR3 is CAWIAGTGNTIYF. Here the CDR3 DNA reads TGTGCCTGGATTGCAGGGACTGGAAACACCATATATTTT. Based on the CDR3 plus reference TRBV30 and TRBJ1-3, the full variable domain is SQTIHQWPATLVQPVGSPLSLECTVEGTSNPNLYWYRQAAGRGLQLLFYSVGIGQISSEVPQNLSASRPQDRQFILSSKKLLLSDSGFYLCAWIAGTGNTIYFGEGSWLTVV.

The chain carries TRBV5-1 and TRBJ1-2; D unclear. Trimming pared 0 bases from V and 8 bases from J, leaving 17 bases between. This CDR3 spans 15 amino acids. Germline assignment: CDR1 SGHRS and CDR2 YFSETQ. The CDR3 DNA is TGCGCCAGCAGCTTGGCCGTTGGAGGCTCCGCGGGCTACACCTTC. The encoded protein is CASSLAVGGSAGYTF.